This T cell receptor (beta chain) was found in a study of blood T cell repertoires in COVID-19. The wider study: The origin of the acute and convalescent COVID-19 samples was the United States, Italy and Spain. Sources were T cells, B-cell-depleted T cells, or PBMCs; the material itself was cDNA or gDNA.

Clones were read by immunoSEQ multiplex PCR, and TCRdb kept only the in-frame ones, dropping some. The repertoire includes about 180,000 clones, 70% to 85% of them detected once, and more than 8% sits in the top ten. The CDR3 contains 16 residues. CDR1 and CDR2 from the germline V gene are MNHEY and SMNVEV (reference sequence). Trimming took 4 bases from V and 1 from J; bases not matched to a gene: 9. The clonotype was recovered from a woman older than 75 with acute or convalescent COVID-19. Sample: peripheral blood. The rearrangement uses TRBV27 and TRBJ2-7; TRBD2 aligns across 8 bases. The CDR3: CASSSPRAGGSYEQYF. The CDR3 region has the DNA TGTGCCAGCAGTTCCCCTAGGGCGGGGGGTTCCTACGAGCAGTACTTC.